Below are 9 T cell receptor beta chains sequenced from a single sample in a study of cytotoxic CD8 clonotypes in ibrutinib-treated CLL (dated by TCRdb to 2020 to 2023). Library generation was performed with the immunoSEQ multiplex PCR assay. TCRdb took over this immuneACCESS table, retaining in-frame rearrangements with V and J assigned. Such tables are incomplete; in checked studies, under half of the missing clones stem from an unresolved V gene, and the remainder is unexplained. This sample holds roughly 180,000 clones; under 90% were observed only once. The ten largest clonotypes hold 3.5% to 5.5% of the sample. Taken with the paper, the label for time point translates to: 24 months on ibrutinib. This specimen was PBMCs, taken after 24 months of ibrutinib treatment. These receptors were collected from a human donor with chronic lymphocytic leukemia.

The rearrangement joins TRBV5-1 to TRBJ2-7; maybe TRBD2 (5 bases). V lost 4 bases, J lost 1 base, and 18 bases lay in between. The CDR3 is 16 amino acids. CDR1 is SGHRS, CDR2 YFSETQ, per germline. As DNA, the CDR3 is TGCGCCAGCAGCGCGGGCCCCCCTTTAGCTTCCTACGAGCAGTACTTC. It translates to CASSAGPPLASYEQYF.

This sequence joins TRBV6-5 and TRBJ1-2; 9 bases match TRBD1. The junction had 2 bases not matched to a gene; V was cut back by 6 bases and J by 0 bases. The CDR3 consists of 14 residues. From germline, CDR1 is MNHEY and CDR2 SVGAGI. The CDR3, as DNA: TGTGCCAGCAGCCGACAGGGGGCTAACTATGGCTACACCTTC. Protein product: CASSRQGANYGYTF.

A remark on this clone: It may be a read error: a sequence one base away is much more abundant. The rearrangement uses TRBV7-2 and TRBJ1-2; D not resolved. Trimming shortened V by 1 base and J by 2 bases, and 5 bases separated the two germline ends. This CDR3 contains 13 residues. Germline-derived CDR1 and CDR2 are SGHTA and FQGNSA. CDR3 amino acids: CASSLVANYGYTF. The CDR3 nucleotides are TGTGCCAGCAGCTTAGTCGCGAACTATGGCTACACCTTC.

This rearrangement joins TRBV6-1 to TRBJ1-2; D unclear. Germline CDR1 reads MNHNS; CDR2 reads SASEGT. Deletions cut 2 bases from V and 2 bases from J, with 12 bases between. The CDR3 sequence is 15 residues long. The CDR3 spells CASSESPLLNYGYTF. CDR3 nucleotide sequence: TGTGCCAGCAGTGAAAGTCCACTATTAAACTATGGCTACACCTTC.

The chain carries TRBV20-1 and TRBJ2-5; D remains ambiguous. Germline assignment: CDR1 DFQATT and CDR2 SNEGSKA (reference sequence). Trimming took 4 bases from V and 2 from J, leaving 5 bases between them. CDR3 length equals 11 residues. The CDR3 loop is CSAKRQETQYF. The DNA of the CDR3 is TGCAGTGCTAAAAGACAAGAGACCCAGTACTTC.

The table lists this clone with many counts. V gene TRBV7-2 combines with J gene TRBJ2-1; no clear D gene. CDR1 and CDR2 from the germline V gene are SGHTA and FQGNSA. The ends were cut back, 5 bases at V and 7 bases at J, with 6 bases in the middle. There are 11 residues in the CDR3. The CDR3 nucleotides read TGTGCCAGCAGCGTGATGAATGAGCAGTTCTTC. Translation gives CASSVMNEQFF.

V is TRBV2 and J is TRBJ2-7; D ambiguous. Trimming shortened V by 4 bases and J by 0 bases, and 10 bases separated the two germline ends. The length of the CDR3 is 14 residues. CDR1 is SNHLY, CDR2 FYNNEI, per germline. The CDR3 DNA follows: TGTGCCAGCAGTGGGACGTCTATCTCCTACGAGCAGTACTTC. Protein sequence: CASSGTSISYEQYF.

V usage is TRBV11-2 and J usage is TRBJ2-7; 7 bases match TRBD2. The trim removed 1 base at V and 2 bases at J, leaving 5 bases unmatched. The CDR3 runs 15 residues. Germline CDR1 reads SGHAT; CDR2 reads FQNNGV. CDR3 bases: TGTGCCAGCAGCTTAGGCGGGAGCCTGACCTACGAGCAGTACTTC. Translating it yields CASSLGGSLTYEQYF. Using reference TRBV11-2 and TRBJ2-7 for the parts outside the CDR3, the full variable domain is EAGVAQSPRYKIIEKRQSVAFWCNPISGHATLYWYQQILGQGPKLLIQFQNNGVVDDSQLPKDRFSAERLKGVDSTLKIQPAKLEDSAVYLCASSLGGSLTYEQYFGPGTRLTVT.

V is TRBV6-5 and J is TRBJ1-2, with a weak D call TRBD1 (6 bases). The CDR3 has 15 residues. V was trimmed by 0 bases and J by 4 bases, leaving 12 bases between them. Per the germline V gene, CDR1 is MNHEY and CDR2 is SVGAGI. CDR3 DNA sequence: TGTGCCAGCAGTTACTCGGCCAGGGGAGGCTATGGCTACACCTTC. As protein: CASSYSARGGYGYTF.